This T cell receptor beta chain derives from a study of cytomegalovirus exposure and HLA in healthy donors. The PCR contained 60 Vbeta and 13 Jbeta primers. Measured with immunoSEQ multiplex PCR; TCRdb has only the in-frame clones, and not every one. The sample lists around 93,000 clones; more than 55% were seen once. Turning to this clone: Antigen unknown.

General study results and limits: Cytomegalovirus association was listed for 150 to 200 TCR beta chains. Previously analyzed data showed that most TCR beta V segments were productive at a frequency of about 87% or about 30%. The study had only CMV serostatus as immune exposure information. In a later analysis, HLA-associated beta chains showed higher expansion and lower generation probabilities than comparable chains.

The CDR3 contains 13 residues. Looked up from germline, CDR1 is SQVTM and CDR2 is ANQGSEA. The V gene lost 6 bases and the J gene lost 2 bases, with 14 bases spanning the gap. Specimen: PBMCs. The chain links TRBV29-1 to TRBJ2-7; a possible D gene is TRBD2 (6 bases). The clonotype originates from a boy between 10 and 17 years old in good health and CMV-seropositive. CDR3 nucleotide sequence: TGCAGCGTCCCGGGACTTTCTGCCTACGAGCAGTACTTC. Its translation: CSVPGLSAYEQYF.